The 25 T cell receptor beta chains below were found in one sample sequenced in a study of blood T cell repertoires in COVID-19. Sequencing was performed with immunoSEQ multiplex PCR; in TCRdb, only in-frame clones are kept and a portion is missing. The table shows roughly 120,000 clones, with approximately 74% occurring only once. Input material: peripheral blood. These receptor sequences come from a man older than 75 with COVID-19, enrolled during active disease.

The chain couples TRBV6-2 or TRBV6-3 to TRBJ2-1; a weak D match, TRBD2 (5 bases). V was clipped by 5 bases and J by 3 bases, with 20 bases between them. CDR3 length: 17 residues. Germline values: CDR1 MNHEY, CDR2 SVGEGT. The CDR3 region is CASSPRPRGSFYNEQFF. The CDR3 DNA follows: TGTGCCAGCAGTCCAAGGCCAAGAGGGAGCTTCTACAATGAGCAGTTCTTC.

The V call is TRBV29-1, the J call TRBJ2-2; D unclear. Trimming pared 0 bases from V and 4 bases from J, leaving 6 bases between. The CDR3 sequence is 13 residues long. In germline, CDR1 is SQVTM, CDR2 ANQGSEA. CDR3 protein: CSVEDRGTGELFF. In nucleotides, the CDR3 is TGCAGCGTTGAAGATCGCGGCACCGGGGAGCTGTTTTTT.

This clone was detected a few times. The chain joins TRBV28 to TRBJ1-5; 7 nucleotides align to TRBD1. Germline trimming cut 5 bases from V and 6 bases from J; bases unmatched to any gene: 16. Per germline, CDR1 MDHEN and CDR2 SYDVKM. The CDR3 is 17 amino acids. CDR3 in DNA: TGTGCCAGCAGTGGGGCCTTGACAGGGCTATTAAGTCAGCCCCAGCATTTT. Translating gives CASSGALTGLLSQPQHF. Filled out from reference TRBV28 and TRBJ1-5, the complete variable domain reads DVKVTQSSRYLVKRTGEKVFLECVQDMDHENMFWYRQDPGLGLRLIYFSYDVKMKEKGDIPEGYSVSREKKERFSLILESASTNQTSMYLCASSGALTGLLSQPQHFGDGTRLSIL.

This chain links TRBV10-3 with TRBJ1-1, with D possibly matching TRBD1 (5 bases). Germline loops: CDR1 ENHRY, CDR2 SYGVKD. The CDR3 contains 12 residues. Trimming took 7 bases from V and 5 from J, leaving 11 bases between them. DNA of the CDR3: TGTGCCATCACCGACGGGGGGACTGAAGCTTTCTTT. Its protein is CAITDGGTEAFF.

The rearrangement uses TRBV7-9 and TRBJ1-2, with unresolved D. This CDR3 contains 15 residues. The V end lost 5 bases, the J end lost 8 bases, and 21 bases lay between the germline ends. Germline loops: CDR1 SEHNR, CDR2 FQNEAQ (reference sequence). The CDR3 region has the DNA TGTGCCAGCAGCCTTAGCGAGCAGGCCTTCGGGGGCTACACCTTC. It is translated as CASSLSEQAFGGYTF. The full variable domain, completed using reference TRBV7-9 and TRBJ1-2, is DTGVSQNPRHKITKRGQNVTFRCDPISEHNRLYWYRQTLGQGPEFLTYFQNEAQLEKSRLLSDRFSAERPKGSFSTLEIQRTEQGDSAMYLCASSLSEQAFGGYTFGSGTRLTVV.

CDR3 nucleotides: TGTGCCAGCAGTTATGGGACAGGGGGCTTATTTGGCTACACCTTC. It translates to CASSYGTGGLFGYTF. The chain combines TRBV27 with TRBJ1-2; 12 nucleotides align to TRBD1. Germline lookup yields CDR1 MNHEY and CDR2 SMNVEV (reference sequence). The CDR3 sequence is 15 residues long. Trimming took 4 bases from V and 7 from J; bases not matched to a gene: 7.

The chain couples TRBV7-3 to TRBJ2-7; 9 positions agree with TRBD1. CDR1 and CDR2 from the germline V gene are SGHTA and FQGTGA. Unmatched junction bases numbered 8, after V lost 5 bases and J lost 12 bases. The CDR3 sequence is 12 residues long. Written as DNA, the CDR3 is TGTGCCAGCAGCACAGGGACAGGGCGGTTGTACTTC. It translates to CASSTGTGRLYF.

V is TRBV11-3 and J is TRBJ2-2; TRBD2 agrees at 14 bases. The CDR3 is 16 amino acids. Germline CDR1 is SGHNT and CDR2 is YENEEA. Unmatched junction bases numbered 2, after V lost 3 bases and J lost 5 bases. CDR3 nucleotide sequence: TGTGCCAGCAGCTTTCGGACTAGCGGGAGGACCGGGGAGCTGTTTTTT. It specifies CASSFRTSGRTGELFF.

This clone was counted only a few times. V gene TRBV11-2 combines with J gene TRBJ1-1, with D tentatively TRBD1 (5 bases). Between the trimmed V and J ends, which lost 5 bases and 5 bases, there was a span of 15 bases. This CDR3 comprises 14 residues. Germline V gene data show CDR1 as SGHAT and CDR2 as FQNNGV. CDR3 region: CASSPGGFRTEAFF. The CDR3 DNA reads as TGTGCCAGCAGCCCTGGGGGGTTTCGGACTGAAGCTTTCTTT.

As concerns this clone: An end of the junction does not agree with germline; a read error may underlie this. This rearrangement joins TRBV2 to TRBJ2-7; perhaps TRBD1 as D (6 bases). This CDR3 contains 15 residues. Germline CDR1 SNHLY, CDR2 FYNNEI. The CDR3 sequence: CASSPSPNQGHRVPF. In DNA form, the CDR3 reads TGTGCCAGCAGTCCCTCCCCAAATCAGGGACATAGGGTGCCCTTC.

This sequence joins TRBV9 and TRBJ1-5; a possible D gene is TRBD1 (6 bases). CDR3 length: 17 amino acids. V lost 0 bases and J lost 9, with 22 bases in between. Germline CDR1 is SGDLS and CDR2 is YYNGEE. The CDR3 region is CASSVDAGATPAWPQHF. CDR3 DNA sequence: TGTGCCAGCAGCGTAGACGCGGGGGCTACTCCGGCATGGCCCCAGCATTTT.

The V gene is TRBV23-1, the J gene TRBJ1-2; TRBD1 matches 11 bases. TRBV23-1 is designated an ORF whose function remains uncertain. CDR3 length: 15 residues. Trimming at V came to 0 bases and at J to 13 bases, leaving 10 bases not matched to a gene. Written as DNA, the CDR3 is TGCGCCAGCAGTCAATCGGGACAGGGGGTGGAAACCGGCACCTTC. Amino acid sequence: CASSQSGQGVETGTF.

The chain joins TRBV7-9 to TRBJ2-5; 8 nucleotides line up with TRBD2. The V segment lost 5 bases and the J segment 0 bases; nucleotides outside the gene matches: 8. CDR1 is SEHNR, CDR2 FQNEAQ, per germline (reference sequence). This CDR3 comprises 16 residues. In DNA, the CDR3 is TGTGCCAGCAGCCCTCGGGGGGGCAACAACCAAGAGACCCAGTACTTC. It yields the protein CASSPRGGNNQETQYF.

The chain links TRBV19 to TRBJ1-2, with 9 nucleotides matching TRBD1. V dropped 5 bases and J dropped 7; count of bases not matched to a gene: 5. Germline CDR1 LNHDA, CDR2 SQIVND (reference sequence). The CDR3 length is 13 residues. This CDR3 is CASSVDRGSGYTF. In nucleotides, the CDR3 is TGTGCCAGTAGTGTGGACAGGGGATCTGGCTACACCTTC.

The chain combines TRBV5-5 with TRBJ2-5; 10 bases agree with TRBD1. The V gene's germline CDR1 is SGHKS and CDR2 YYEKEE (reference sequence). Germline trimming cut 4 bases from V and 2 bases from J; bases unmatched to any gene: 5. CDR3 length: 15 residues. The CDR3 sequence is CASSLLGQGQETQYF. The DNA of the CDR3 is TGTGCCAGCAGCCTCCTGGGACAGGGGCAAGAGACCCAGTACTTC.

The CDR3 DNA is TGTGCCAGCAGTTTAGTGACTGGGAACACTGAAGCTTTCTTT. Translated: CASSLVTGNTEAFF. The chain joins TRBV28 to TRBJ1-1; D not certain. The V end lost 2 bases, the J end lost 1 base, and 8 bases lay between the germline ends. CDR1 is MDHEN and CDR2 is SYDVKM in the germline V gene. The CDR3 is 14 residues long.

The chain links TRBV2 to TRBJ2-7, with a possible D match to TRBD2 (5 bases). Trimming shortened V by 8 bases and J by 7 bases, and 18 bases separated the two germline ends. The V gene's germline CDR1 is SNHLY and CDR2 FYNNEI. The CDR3 runs to 13 residues. The CDR3 sequence: CASQTTPSGEQYF. In DNA, the CDR3 is TGTGCCAGCCAGACTACCCCATCGGGGGAGCAGTACTTC.

Comment on this clone: Relative to the germline gene, one junction end is altered; a read error may explain this. This chain links TRBV7-7 with TRBJ2-1, with TRBD2 identical over 10 bases. Per germline, CDR1 SSHAT and CDR2 FNYEAQ (reference sequence). The CDR3 is 15 residues long. The CDR3 protein is CASSVYLAGVNEQFF. The CDR3 DNA follows: TGTGCTAGCAGCGTCTATCTAGCGGGAGTCAATGAGCAGTTCTTC.

This clone was found once. The V gene is TRBV7-8, the J gene TRBJ1-2; tentatively, D is TRBD1 (6 bases). Germline loops: CDR1 SGHVS, CDR2 FQNEAQ. The CDR3 runs to 15 residues. V gave up 5 bases and J gave up 3 bases, with 16 bases separating them. The CDR3 protein is CASSPDGRGDYGYTF. The CDR3 coding sequence is TGTGCCAGCAGCCCAGACGGCAGGGGAGACTATGGCTACACCTTC.

The chain employs TRBV18 and TRBJ2-1; possibly TRBD1 for D (5 bases). This CDR3 has 17 residues. Germline V gene sequence: CDR1 KGHSH, CDR2 LQKENI. Trimming left V 3 bases short and J 0 bases short, with 15 bases between. As DNA, the CDR3 is TGTGCCAGCTCACCTTCAGCAGGCGACAGCTCCTACAATGAGCAGTTCTTC. Its translation: CASSPSAGDSSYNEQFF.

This clone was seen only a few times. The chain links TRBV7-9 to TRBJ2-3; 8 nucleotides match TRBD2. CDR1 and CDR2 from the germline V gene are SEHNR and FQNEAQ (reference sequence). J gave up 0 bases and V 5 bases, and 1 base lay outside the gene matches. The CDR3 length is 14 residues. CDR3 loop: CASSPSGSTDTQYF. The CDR3 DNA follows: TGTGCCAGCAGCCCTAGCGGGAGCACAGATACGCAGTATTTT.

The V call is TRBV6-2 or TRBV6-3, the J call TRBJ2-5, with TRBD2 matching over 11 bases. The J segment lost 5 bases and the V segment lost 5 bases, leaving 4 bases of the junction unmatched. The CDR3 totals 14 residues. In germline, CDR1 is MNHEY, CDR2 SVGEGT. CDR3 coding DNA: TGTGCCAGCAGTCAACTAGCGGGAGAGGAGACCCAGTACTTC. Amino acid sequence: CASSQLAGEETQYF.

The chain carries TRBV5-1 and TRBJ2-5; TRBD1 matches 9 bases. CDR1 and CDR2 from the germline V gene are SGHRS and YFSETQ. CDR3 length equals 15 residues. Trimming took 1 base from V and 5 from J; bases not matched to a gene: 6. The CDR3 DNA sequence: TGCGCCAGCAGCTTGTCGGGGACAGGGCTTGAGACCCAGTACTTC. This sequence encodes CASSLSGTGLETQYF.

J is TRBJ1-4 and V is TRBV28; a weak D match, TRBD1 (5 bases). The V gene lost 6 bases and the J gene lost 1 base, with 15 bases spanning the gap. There are 16 residues in the CDR3. The germline V gene has CDR1 MDHEN and CDR2 SYDVKM. For the CDR3, the DNA is TGTGCCAGCAGAATGGACGACAGAGGAACTAATGAAAAACTGTTTTTT. Protein: CASRMDDRGTNEKLFF. Together with reference TRBV28 and TRBJ1-4, the CDR3 gives the full variable domain: DVKVTQSSRYLVKRTGEKVFLECVQDMDHENMFWYRQDPGLGLRLIYFSYDVKMKEKGDIPEGYSVSREKKERFSLILESASTNQTSMYLCASRMDDRGTNEKLFFGSGTQLSVL.

Here the CDR3 reads CASSQIAGGRNEQYF. The CDR3 DNA is TGCGCCAGCAGCCAAATAGCGGGAGGGAGGAACGAGCAGTACTTC. This rearrangement joins TRBV4-1 to TRBJ2-7, with 11 bases aligning to TRBD2. Trimming at V came to 2 bases and at J to 5 bases, leaving 5 bases not matched to a gene. The CDR3 is 15 amino acids. Germline V gives CDR1 MGHRA, CDR2 YSYEKL.